This T cell receptor (beta chain) was captured by sequencing in a study of blood T cell repertoires in COVID-19. At the level of the study: Both acute and convalescent COVID-19 samples were obtained from the United States, Italy and Spain. T cells, B-cell-depleted T cells, or PBMCs supplied cDNA or gDNA.

Enrolment of Seattle patients took place during active infection, and they were followed longitudinally. V was clipped by 5 bases and J by 5 bases; unmatched bases: 3. In germline, CDR1 is KGHSH, CDR2 LQKENI. The length of the CDR3 is 12 residues. This clone was seen a handful of times. In the authors' workflow: The authors estimated nucleated cell counts from reference gene primer amplification. Sequenced by immunoSEQ multiplex PCR; TCRdb stores in-frame clones only, minus some. V, J and clone size reflect that table, while D and trimming were determined from the DNA. This repertoire shows 100,000 to 150,000 clones, approximately 81% found once; its top ten account for 4.5% to 6%.

The sequenced sample was peripheral blood. The sequence was collected from a man older than 75 with COVID-19, enrolled during active disease. This rearrangement joins TRBV18 to TRBJ2-7; 7 bases are shared with TRBD1. CDR3 residues: CASSATGDEQYF. The CDR3 DNA sequence: TGTGCCAGCTCAGCTACAGGGGACGAGCAGTACTTC.